The following is a T cell receptor beta chain sequence with its context. V shed 3 bases and J shed 5 bases, with 4 bases lying between them. The CDR3 has 12 amino acids. CDR1 and CDR2 from the germline V gene are SGHNT and YENEEA. The sample belongs to a study of early T cells in non-severe SARS-CoV-2 infection. MiXCR was run by TCRdb on the 5' RACE reads, yielding one entry per CDR3 protein. There are 80,000 to 95,000 distinct CDR3 sequences in the sample; approximately 14% occur only once, and approximately 1.5% lies in the top ten. The sequencing sample was made of whole blood. The receptor was derived from an adult who was a healthcare worker with PCR-confirmed SARS-CoV-2 infection or an uninfected control (not recorded which). This chain connects TRBV11-3 to TRBJ2-2; D not certain. The CDR3 nucleotides are TGTGCCAGCAGCTTTGGGACCGGGGAGCTGTTTTTT. Encoded protein: CASSFGTGELFF.